The T cell receptor beta chain under discussion was sequenced for a study of blood T cells in healthy people across ages. The second PCR ran roughly 6 to 12 cycles with a sample-barcoded 5' primer and J-beta primers. Each CDR3 protein gets one entry after TCRdb re-called the 5' RACE reads with MiXCR. The table has 1.5 million to 2 million distinct CDR3 sequences, around 36% seen once. A few counts support this clonotype. This CDR3 has 14 residues. V was clipped by 6 bases and J by 5 bases; unmatched bases: 3. Germline CDR1 reads LNHDA; CDR2 reads SQIVND (reference sequence). The source material was blood. V gene TRBV19 combines with J gene TRBJ2-1; 11 bases match TRBD2. This clonotype was sampled from a woman in her thirties in good health. This CDR3 reads CASRATSGNNEQFF. CDR3 bases: TGTGCCAGTAGGGCGACTAGCGGGAACAATGAGCAGTTCTTC.